The entry that follows covers one TCR beta chain sequence. This specimen belongs to a study of blood T cell repertoires in COVID-19. Study context: The United States, Italy and Spain were the sources of the acute and convalescent COVID-19 samples. The cDNA or gDNA used as material had been derived from T cells, B-cell-depleted T cells, or PBMCs.

V was trimmed by 6 bases and J by 6 bases, leaving 10 bases between them. This CDR3 is built from 12 residues. In the source study's methods: Amplification from reference gene primers served as the basis for estimated nucleated cell counts. Only in-frame clones appear in the TCRdb table, and some are missing; sequencing was by immunoSEQ multiplex PCR. The D gene and trimming were derived from the DNA, and the V and J assignments and clone size from that table. The sample has under 150,000 clones, over 75% seen once. Sequenced input: peripheral blood. The J gene is TRBJ2-3, the V gene TRBV12-3 or TRBV12-4; D not certain. This clonotype was sampled from a man aged 50-59 years with acute or convalescent COVID-19. The CDR3 nucleotides are TGTGCCAGCAGCCTTACAGAGGATACGCAGTATTTT. Encoded protein: CASSLTEDTQYF.